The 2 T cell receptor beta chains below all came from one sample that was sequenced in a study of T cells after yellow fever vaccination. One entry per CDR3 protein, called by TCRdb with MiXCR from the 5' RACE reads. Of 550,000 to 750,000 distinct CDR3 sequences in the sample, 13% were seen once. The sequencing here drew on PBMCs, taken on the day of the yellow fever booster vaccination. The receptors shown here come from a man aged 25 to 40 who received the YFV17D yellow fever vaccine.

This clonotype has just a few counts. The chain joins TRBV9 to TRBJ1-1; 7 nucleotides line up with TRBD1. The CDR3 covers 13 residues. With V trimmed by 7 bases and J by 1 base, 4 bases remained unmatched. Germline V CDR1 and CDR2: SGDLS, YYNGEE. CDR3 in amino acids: CASEGATNTEAFF. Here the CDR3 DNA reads TGTGCCAGCGAGGGGGCGACGAACACTGAAGCTTTCTTT.

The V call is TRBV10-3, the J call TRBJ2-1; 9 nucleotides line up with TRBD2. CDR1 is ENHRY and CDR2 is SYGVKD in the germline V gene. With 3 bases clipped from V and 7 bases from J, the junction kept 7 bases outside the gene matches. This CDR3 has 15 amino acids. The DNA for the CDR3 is TGTGCCATCAGTGAACGAGCGGGAGGAGTTAATGAGCAGTTCTTC. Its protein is CAISERAGGVNEQFF.